The subject of this entry is one TCR beta chain. The CDR3 is 12 residues long. V lost 6 bases and J 1 base, leaving 6 bases between the germline ends. The germline CDR1 and CDR2 sequences are MNHEY and SVGAGI. These data originate in a study of control samples from healthy donors and cancer patients. Sequencing used immunoSEQ multiplex PCR; TCRdb keeps in-frame clones, though not all of them. This table holds 35,000 to 45,000 clones, over 65% found once. This TCR was recovered from a man aged 55-75 years in good health. Sequencing used blood. The rearrangement links TRBV6-5 to TRBJ1-1; D is unresolved. CDR3: CASSLENTEAFF. The CDR3 DNA is TGTGCCAGCAGCCTCGAGAACACTGAAGCTTTCTTT.